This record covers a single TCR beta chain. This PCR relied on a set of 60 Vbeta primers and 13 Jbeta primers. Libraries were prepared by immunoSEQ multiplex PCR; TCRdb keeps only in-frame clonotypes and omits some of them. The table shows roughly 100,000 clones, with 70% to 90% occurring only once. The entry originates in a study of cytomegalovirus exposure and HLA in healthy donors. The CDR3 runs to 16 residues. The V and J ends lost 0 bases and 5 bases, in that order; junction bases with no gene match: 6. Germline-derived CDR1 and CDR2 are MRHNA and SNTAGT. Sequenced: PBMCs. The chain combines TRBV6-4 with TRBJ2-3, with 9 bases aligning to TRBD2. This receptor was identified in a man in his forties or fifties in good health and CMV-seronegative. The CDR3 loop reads CASSDSASSGIDTQYF. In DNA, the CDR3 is TGTGCCAGCAGTGACTCGGCTTCTAGCGGGATAGATACGCAGTATTTT.